Shown below are 12 T cell receptor beta chains from a single sample sequenced in a study of HIV-infected children after antiretroviral therapy interruption. The TCR library was built from RNA with a 3' RACE protocol and unique molecular identifiers. TCRdb re-called the 3' RACE reads through MiXCR, storing one row per CDR3 protein. This sample has approximately 89,000 distinct CDR3 sequences; about 6.9% occur once, and the top ten carry about 1.1%. Treatment indicated: PENTA 11 planned treatment interruption arm or continuous ART arm. Sequenced material: CD45RA+ CD4+ T cells from PBMCs, pooled from several time points, taken from a donor given antiretroviral therapy, either interrupted or continuous. Specified subset: naive CD4+ CD45RA+ CD45RO- T cells. These receptors all stem from a pool of human donors with HIV.

This clonotype was recorded a few times. V is TRBV3-1 and J is TRBJ2-7, with D unclear. The germline V gene has CDR1 LGHDT and CDR2 YNNKEL (reference sequence). The CDR3 extends over 12 amino acids. Trimming removed 2 bases from V and 6 bases from J, with 8 bases in between. The CDR3 protein is CASSQTPGEQYF. DNA of the CDR3: TGTGCCAGCAGCCAAACCCCGGGCGAGCAGTACTTC.

This clonotype was seen many times. The chain combines TRBV5-5 with TRBJ2-2, with 7 bases lining up with TRBD1. Looked up from germline, CDR1 is SGHKS and CDR2 is YYEKEE (reference sequence). Losses at the gene ends were 2 bases for V and 5 bases for J; bases not matched to a gene: 3. This CDR3 contains 14 residues. The CDR3 DNA reads as TGTGCCAGCAGCTTCGACAGGGCAACCGGGGAGCTGTTTTTT. The encoded protein is CASSFDRATGELFF.

The chain carries TRBV12-3 or TRBV12-4 and TRBJ2-1; a possible D gene is TRBD2 (6 bases). V was cut by 7 bases and J by 8 bases, with 30 bases left in between. The CDR3 runs 18 residues. Written as DNA, the CDR3 is TGTGCCAGCACCCCGGGTGCGGGGCTTCCCCCGGTTCGGGATGAGCAGTTCTTC. This gives the protein CASTPGAGLPPVRDEQFF.

The rearrangement joins TRBV28 to TRBJ1-5, with D possibly being TRBD1 (6 bases). The germline V gene encodes CDR1 MDHEN and CDR2 SYDVKM. The CDR3 loop spans 16 amino acids. The ends were cut back, 3 bases at V and 3 bases at J, with 15 bases in the middle. CDR3 in DNA: TGTGCCAGCAGTTTCGGCACACAGGGTTTCAATCAGCCCCAGCATTTT. Translated, it gives CASSFGTQGFNQPQHF.

This clonotype has a count of ten or more. J is TRBJ2-7 and V is TRBV6-5, with D maybe TRBD2 (5 bases). This CDR3 contains 13 residues. From germline, CDR1 is MNHEY and CDR2 SVGAGI. The V end lost 6 bases, the J end lost 3 bases, and 12 bases lay between the germline ends. In DNA form, the CDR3 reads TGTGCCAGCAGGGCGAACGCGGGCTACGAGCAGTACTTC. Amino acids: CASRANAGYEQYF.

The table lists this clonotype with many counts. The CDR3: CSALSTSGQRYNEQFF. CDR3 nucleotide sequence: TGCAGTGCTCTTAGCACTAGCGGACAACGCTACAATGAGCAGTTCTTC. This chain joins TRBV20-1 and TRBJ2-1; 8 bases line up with TRBD2. The V segment lost 5 bases and the J segment 3 bases; nucleotides outside the gene matches: 12. The CDR3 covers 16 residues. The germline gives CDR1 DFQATT, CDR2 SNEGSKA (reference sequence).

This clonotype has at least ten counts. The chain recombines TRBV6-1 with TRBJ1-1; 9 nucleotides agree with TRBD1. The CDR3 has 15 residues. Germline CDR1 reads MNHNS; CDR2 reads SASEGT. Trimming removed 7 bases from V and 7 bases from J; junction bases left unmatched: 13. CDR3 loop: CASNFFPRTGDEAFF. For the CDR3, the DNA is TGTGCCAGCAATTTTTTTCCCCGGACAGGGGATGAAGCTTTCTTT.

A few counts support this clonotype. The chain has TRBV4-1 and TRBJ2-2, with 8 bases fitting TRBD1. The V segment lost 3 bases and the J segment 7 bases; nucleotides outside the gene matches: 4. CDR3 length equals 14 residues. Germline V CDR1 and CDR2: MGHRA, YSYEKL. The CDR3 sequence is CASSHIQGVGELFF. CDR3 DNA: TGCGCCAGCAGCCACATACAGGGGGTCGGGGAGCTGTTTTTT.

This clonotype was observed many times. The J gene is TRBJ1-5, the V gene TRBV20-1, with 7 bases matching TRBD1. Germline lookup yields CDR1 DFQATT and CDR2 SNEGSKA (reference sequence). J gave up 3 bases and V 0 bases, and 5 bases lay outside the gene matches. The CDR3 runs 15 residues. In DNA, the CDR3 is TGCAGTGCTAGAGACCCAGGGGGTCTCAATCAGCCCCAGCATTTT. Translating gives CSARDPGGLNQPQHF.

This clonotype was recorded many times. V is TRBV5-1 and J is TRBJ2-5; D not resolved. Germline loops: CDR1 SGHRS, CDR2 YFSETQ. There are 14 residues in the CDR3. V was cut by 1 base and J by 0 bases, with 7 bases left in between. The CDR3 loop reads CASSLLGNQETQYF. The CDR3 region has the DNA TGCGCCAGCAGCTTGCTGGGCAACCAAGAGACCCAGTACTTC.

This clonotype was counted many times. The chain couples TRBV10-3 to TRBJ1-2; no clear D. The CDR3 is 11 residues long. In germline, CDR1 is ENHRY, CDR2 SYGVKD. Trimming shortened V by 2 bases and J by 3 bases, and 1 base separated the two germline ends. The CDR3 region is CAISEHYGYTF. CDR3 coding DNA: TGTGCCATCAGTGAGCACTATGGCTACACCTTC.

This clonotype was observed many times. The V and J genes are TRBV3-1 and TRBJ2-7, with 10 bases fitting TRBD1. Germline CDR1 and CDR2: LGHDT and YNNKEL (reference sequence). CDR3 length equals 14 residues. V lost 1 base, J lost 4 bases, and 1 base stayed unmatched. CDR3 amino acids: CASSQGTGGYEQYF. The CDR3 bases are TGTGCCAGCAGCCAAGGGACAGGGGGGTACGAGCAGTACTTC.